A selection of T cell receptor beta chains follows, all from one sample in a study of control samples from healthy donors and cancer patients. Only in-frame clones appear in the TCRdb table, and some are missing; sequencing was by immunoSEQ multiplex PCR. The table includes fewer than 70,000 clones, roughly 87% detected once. What was sequenced was PBMCs. The receptors originated from a man between 60 and 70 years old with head and neck cancer. CDR3s include the opening cysteine and the closing phenylalanine or tryptophan. The D gene is left open where the match is weak. Size values are once, few and many counts, or a class for expanded clones, and some rows have none.

>.|TRBV7-6|TRBJ2-3|TRBD1
CASSLVGTGYVGFRTQYF
TGTGCCAGCAGCTTAGTTGGGACAGGGTACGTTGGTTTTCGAACGCAGTATTTT
>.|TRBV7-3|TRBJ1-5|.
CASRGRGKSNQPQHF
TGTGCCAGCAGGGGAAGGGGCAAAAGCAATCAGCCCCAGCATTTT
>.|TRBV29-1|TRBJ1-2|TRBD1
CSARSTGAYGYTF
TGCAGCGCCCGCTCGACAGGGGCCTATGGCTACACCTTC
>few|TRBV7-2|TRBJ2-3|TRBD2
CASSLSGGRAADTQYF
TGTGCCAGCAGCTTATCAGGCGGGAGGGCCGCAGATACGCAGTATTTT
>.|TRBV5-4|TRBJ1-2|TRBD1
CASRRTGNYGYTF
TGTGCCAGCAGAAGGACAGGGAACTATGGCTACACCTTC
>.|TRBV29-1|TRBJ2-7|.
CSVELRGKGTYEQYF
TGCAGCGTTGAATTACGAGGGAAAGGGACCTACGAGCAGTACTTC
>.|TRBV11-2|TRBJ2-2|.
CASSMPPNTGELFF
TGTGCCAGCAGCATGCCCCCCAACACCGGGGAGCTGTTTTTT
>once|TRBV6-2/TRBV6-3|TRBJ2-7|TRBD2
CASSPLAGGPYEQYF
TGTGCCAGCAGCCCACTAGCGGGAGGACCCTACGAGCAGTACTTC
>once|TRBV4-1|TRBJ1-5|.
CASSQAAGGVHQPQHF
TGCGCCAGCAGCCAAGCCGCTGGGGGGGTTCATCAGCCCCAGCATTTT
>once|TRBV6-5|TRBJ1-1|.
CATARSKRDGTEAFF
TGTGCCACAGCAAGGAGTAAACGAGACGGAACTGAAGCTTTCTTT
>.|TRBV19|TRBJ1-5|.
CANNTRGAKPRSNQPQHF
TGTGCCAACAACACCCGGGGGGCTAAACCTCGTAGCAATCAGCCCCAGCATTTT
>.|TRBV7-3|TRBJ2-2|TRBD2
CASSLGLGGTGELFF
TGTGCCAGCAGCTTAGGACTAGGCGGCACCGGGGAGCTGTTTTTT
>.|TRBV19|TRBJ2-5|.
CASSAGHPQETQYF
TGTGCCAGTAGTGCCGGACACCCCCAAGAGACCCAGTACTTC